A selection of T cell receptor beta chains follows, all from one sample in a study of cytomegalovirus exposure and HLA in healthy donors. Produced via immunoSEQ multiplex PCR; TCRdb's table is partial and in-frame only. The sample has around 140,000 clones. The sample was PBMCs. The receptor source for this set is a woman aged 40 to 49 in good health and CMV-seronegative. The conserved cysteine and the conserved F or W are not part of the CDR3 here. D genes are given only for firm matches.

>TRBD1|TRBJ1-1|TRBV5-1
ASSLGTGVPELF
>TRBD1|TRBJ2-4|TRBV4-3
ASSQDPTGPRDKNIQY
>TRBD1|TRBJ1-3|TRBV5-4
ASTGQGSSGNTIY
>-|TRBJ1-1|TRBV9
ASSVEAGQGTEAF
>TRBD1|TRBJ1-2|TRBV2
ASRLNTDRGYGYT
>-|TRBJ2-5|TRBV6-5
ASREPRGVETQY
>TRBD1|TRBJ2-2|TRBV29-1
SVWTGGENTGELF
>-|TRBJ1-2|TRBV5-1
ASSLAGGVDYGYT
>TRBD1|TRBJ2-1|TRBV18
ASSPSRDRDFNEQF
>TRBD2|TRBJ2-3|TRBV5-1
ASSLALTSGSETQY
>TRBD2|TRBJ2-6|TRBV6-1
ASSETAGGSGANVLT
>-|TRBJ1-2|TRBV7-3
ASSPRGEDGYT
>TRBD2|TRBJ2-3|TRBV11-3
ASSPGLAGHTDTQY
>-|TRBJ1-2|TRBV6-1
ASSEPGRGNHGYT
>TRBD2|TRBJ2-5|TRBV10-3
AISNGPAGGPETQY
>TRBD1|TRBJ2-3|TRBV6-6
ANSFQGAGRDTQY
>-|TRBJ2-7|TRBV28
ASSHYEQY
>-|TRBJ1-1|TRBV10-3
AISQGGETEAF
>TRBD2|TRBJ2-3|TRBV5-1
ASTLISGGNSDTQY
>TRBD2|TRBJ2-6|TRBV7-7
AKAGASSGANVLT
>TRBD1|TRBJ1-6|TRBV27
ASSQDRAYNSPLH
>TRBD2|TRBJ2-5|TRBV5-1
ASSAGLAGAPVGRETQY
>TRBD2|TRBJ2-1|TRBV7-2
ASSLPGGYNEQF
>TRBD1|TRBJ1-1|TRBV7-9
ASSLQGAENTEAF
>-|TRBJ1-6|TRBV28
ASGGLRGGGLNSPLH
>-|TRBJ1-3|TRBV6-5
ASKRGPGNTIY
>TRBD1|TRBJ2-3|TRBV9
ASSVADRDRGFPDTQY
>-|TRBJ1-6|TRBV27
ASSPGTLSRSPLH
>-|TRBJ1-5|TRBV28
ASSLEGRRAGYNQPQH
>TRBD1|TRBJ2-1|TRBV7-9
ASSLGDRGRGTRNNEQF
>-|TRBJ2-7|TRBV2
ASTAFLWSEQY
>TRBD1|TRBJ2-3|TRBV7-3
ASSPDPGQGTDTQY
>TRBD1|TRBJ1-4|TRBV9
ASSVVPGGDEKLF
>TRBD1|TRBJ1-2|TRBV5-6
ASSFLDRRGGYT
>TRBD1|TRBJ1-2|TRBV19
ASAAQTGTNYGYT
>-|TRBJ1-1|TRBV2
ASNQGMNTEAF
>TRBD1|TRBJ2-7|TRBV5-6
ASSPRTGGYEQY
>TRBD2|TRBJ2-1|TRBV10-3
AISSVAGGSYNEQF